This TCR beta chain stems from a study of graft-versus-host responses after intestinal transplantation. Trimming removed 4 bases from V and 7 bases from J; junction bases left unmatched: 11. The CDR3 is made up of 16 amino acids. Per germline, CDR1 SGHDN and CDR2 FVKESK. On this clone itself: Its antigen remains unknown.

Assay: immunoSEQ multiplex PCR; the TCRdb copy retains only in-frame clones and omits some. This sample has tens of thousands of clones, with about 94% found just once. V is TRBV14 and J is TRBJ2-1; 9 positions agree with TRBD1. Sample: unstimulated CD4+ T cells sorted from spleen or lymph node cells, taken before transplant. This receptor was taken from a human donor who was the organ donor for an intestinal transplant. The CDR3 nucleotides read TGTGCCAGCAGCCCTCTACGCACGGACAGGGGAAATGAGCAGTTCTTC. Translated: CASSPLRTDRGNEQFF.